This T cell receptor beta chain was recorded in a study of cytomegalovirus exposure and HLA in healthy donors. Notes on the study in general: Most TCRs appeared rarely, but some public TCRs recurred in many donors. The study put under 200 TCR beta chains on its list as cytomegalovirus-associated.

Sequencing was performed with immunoSEQ multiplex PCR; in TCRdb, only in-frame clones are kept and a portion is missing. The sample includes about 160,000 clones, around nine tenths seen only once; the top ten take about 3%. A note on this clone: Its antigen remains unknown.

This clonotype originated in a man in his late teens or twenties in good health and CMV-seronegative. Sequencing was carried out using PBMCs.

The CDR3: CASSKGTGGIDTEAFF. The CDR3 nucleotides read TGTGCCAGCAGCAAAGGGACAGGGGGAATAGACACTGAAGCTTTCTTT. This sequence joins TRBV7-6 and TRBJ1-1; 11 bases map to TRBD1. The CDR3 extends over 16 amino acids. The junction had 8 bases not matched to a gene; V was cut back by 5 bases and J by 3 bases. Germline loops: CDR1 SGHVS, CDR2 FNYEAQ. Full variable domain (rest looked up from reference TRBV7-6 and TRBJ1-1): GAGVSQSPRYKVTKRGQDVALRCDPISGHVSLYWYRQALGQGPEFLTYFNYEAQQDKSGLPNDRFSAERPEGSISTLTIQRTEQRDSAMYRCASSKGTGGIDTEAFFGQGTRLTVV.